This T cell receptor (beta chain) was sequenced for a study of cytomegalovirus exposure and HLA in healthy donors (dated by TCRdb to about 2017). Study-wide context: An earlier analysis of around 600 of the donors reported more than 250 Gb of sequence data and some 100 million unique TCR beta sequences from around 200 million T cells. Rather than using new phenotypic data, the later analysis identified candidate immune exposures from TCR beta sequences and from how often those sequences occurred across donors. In a later analysis, previously published TCR beta repertoires from roughly 710 donors were re-analyzed and high-resolution HLA genotyping was added so that TCR occurrence patterns could be studied. The study used immunosequencing to profile the T cell repertoires of 666 subjects and linked those repertoires to cytomegalovirus serostatus. Roughly 5 DR-DQ haplotypes were handled as single units for association and clustering, since linkage in the cohort was strong. An early release covering some 640 HLA-typed donors comprised about 300 gigabases of sequencing data and tens of millions of unique TCR sequences. Both class I and class II loci were covered by HLA typing, at four-digit resolution. Typing coverage differed by locus: A, B, C, DRB1 and DQB1 were typed in roughly 620-630 donors, DQA1 in about 560, DPA1 in around 580, and DPB1 in 472. The study was designed to test whether signatures of past pathogen exposure could be identified by cataloging public T cell receptors. Donor age, sex, ethnicity and CMV serostatus were compiled together with the repertoire data. A separate validation cohort of roughly 120 different subjects was used in addition to the roughly 670-subject first cohort. To predict cytomegalovirus infection status, the study brought together high-throughput TCR immunosequencing, statistical association of individual TCRs with disease status, and machine learning. On average, 235,054 unique TCR beta nucleotide sequences were sequenced per donor among about 400 genotyped donors of the cohort, with 15% to 20% of those sequences being non-productive. A later genetic analysis used genome-wide SNP genotypes for about 65% of the 666 donors, treating that subset as a discovery cohort. In an earlier analysis of around 540 of the donors, high-throughput TCR beta sequencing was used to judge whether each TCR beta V gene segment behaved as functional or pseudogenic. The genetic ancestry cluster associated with self-reported Caucasian donors included about 84% of the 398 genotyped donors. Every discovery cohort repertoire had been produced on one sequencing platform.

In total, more than 500 healthy bone marrow donors made up the cohort. Cohort members were all nominally healthy when sampled, although unrecorded immune exposures were likely present. The donor was CMV seropositive and was included in the group of 250 to 300 seropositive cohort members. A peripheral blood sample was collected from each donor, and TCR beta sequencing was performed on peripheral blood mononuclear cells. Genomic DNA was extracted from the blood cell samples with the Qiagen DNeasy Blood Extraction Kit. Preparation of the library involved the immunoSEQ multiplex PCR assay. For the multiplex PCR, a mixture combining 60 forward primers for TCR Vbeta segments and 13 reverse primers for TCR Jbeta segments was used. A multiplex PCR assay on genomic DNA amplified the CDR3 region of rearranged TCR beta genes. The Illumina HiSeq System was used to sequence the amplified TCR beta libraries as 87-base-pair reads. The original pipeline was this. A later analysis counted some 74 million unique TCR beta chains across the 666 repertoires, and some 11 million of these chains were shared by at least two donors. Raw reads were error-corrected and collapsed into unique sequences with a nearest-neighbor algorithm that merged closely related sequences to remove PCR and sequencing errors. To assign V, D and J gene segments, CDR3 sequences were aligned to IMGT reference sequences. For a sequence to be retained, at least a six-nucleotide match to both a V gene segment and a J gene segment was required. Rearrangements were classified as productive when the CDR3 lacked stop codons and remained in frame with V and J, and all other rearrangements were classified as non-productive. CDR3 was defined by IMGT convention, running from the second conserved V-encoded cysteine to the conserved J-encoded phenylalanine. In an earlier analysis of just under 600 of the donors, sequences lacking an unambiguous match to a single V gene segment were excluded. An earlier analysis of fewer than 750 of the donors called V segments functional above 56.7% productive rearrangements and segregating when the between-donor standard deviation exceeded 5%. A statistical classification framework was built to diagnose cytomegalovirus status from the catalog of TCR beta chain sequences. In a later analysis, TCR nucleotide sequences were compared against IMGT/GENE-DB human TR gene sequences so that V and J genes could be assigned. A later analysis assigned CDR3 sequences and most-parsimonious VDJ recombination scenarios with the TCRdist pipeline. In a later analysis, each TCR beta chain was defined by its CDR3 amino acid sequence together with its V-gene family, and reads lacking a unique V-gene family were excluded. As a way to deal with suspected cross-contamination and a sequencing artifact, a later analysis dropped more than 500 nucleotide sequences that were highly shared and had low generation probability. In a later analysis, a clonal expansion index was calculated for each public chain from normalized within-repertoire ranks of inferred template counts. In a later analysis, generation probabilities were computed using a VDJ recombination model fitted to out-of-frame rearrangements, and the results were checked against IGoR. In a later analysis, hypergeometric tests were used to score TCR-TCR, TCR-HLA and TCR-CMV co-occurrence, with a repertoire-size bias correction applied to TCR pairs. A later analysis estimated false discovery rates by permuting HLA or CMV assignments 20 times. In a later analysis, co-occurring TCRs were grouped using DBSCAN, with TCRdist sequence similarity added in when clustering inside HLA-allele-positive subsets. Repertoires with fewer than 30,000 or more than 120,000 public chains, plus five repertoires with anomalous nucleotide sharing, were excluded from co-occurrence clustering. TCRdb took this table from immuneACCESS and kept in-frame rearrangements with V and J called. Such tables lack part of the clones; where checked against another copy, unresolved V genes explain under half of the gap, and the rest is unexplained. That table supplies the V and J calls and clone size; D and trimming were determined from the DNA. In this sample the table shows about 160,000 clones, approximately 80% of which occur a single time. The leading ten clones occupy approximately 6.7% of the sample.

Germline trimming amounts to 3 bases on V and 3 bases on J, with 1 as the count of junction bases outside the gene matches. For CDR1 and CDR2, the germline V gene lists SGHNT and YENEEA. There are 13 amino acids in the CDR3, from cysteine to phenylalanine inclusive. The CDR3 DNA has 39 bases and is translated from base 1. The full study reports these points: According to a later analysis, TCR association rates differed among HLA loci, with DRB1 alleles showing the most associated TCRs and HLA-C alleles showing the fewest. A later analysis reported that several top co-occurrence clusters appeared linked to parvovirus B19, influenza, CMV and Epstein-Barr virus. In a later analysis, most CMV-associated TCR beta chains were found to appear HLA-restricted, with HLA associations seemingly driven largely by CMV exposure. Because HLA typing was unavailable for some donors at each locus, only the typed subset was used in association tests. In a later genetic analysis, a missense DCLRE1C variant was associated with V-gene and J-gene trimming of TCR beta chains, and the association was replicated in an independent cohort. The cohort was sequenced for TCR beta chains only, and without alpha or paired-chain data the features that could be detected were limited. The classifier was reported to diagnose cytomegalovirus status with high specificity and sensitivity in both the original cohort and the validation cohort. The authors suggested that the approach could potentially be generalized to other disease states and immunological phenotypes. While some public TCRs were present in many individuals, most TCR sequences turned up only very rarely across donors. Because counts were too low, 15 or so rarely observed V segments, including chromosome 9 orphons, were excluded from the earlier analysis of 587 of the donors. A later genetic analysis reported fewer N-insertions in productive TCRs among donors in an Asian-associated ancestry cluster than the roughly 700-donor mean. Presence/absence analyses assumed roughly uniform sequencing depth across donors, an assumption that may not hold. Compared with equally common non-associated chains, HLA-associated TCR beta chains in a later analysis were more clonally expanded and had lower generation probabilities. In an earlier analysis of fewer than 750 of the donors, most TCR beta V segments were observed in productive rearrangements about 90% or about 30% of the time, broadly matching IMGT annotations. A further reported finding was that TCR beta sequences accurately predicted the HLA-A and HLA-B alleles for most subjects in the first cohort. In a later analysis, more than 15,000 TCR beta sequences were associated with specific HLA alleles at a false discovery rate of 0.05. Some IMGT-functional V segments, including TRBV6-2 and TRBV6-3, could not be distinguished by the 87-base-pair reads and were therefore excluded. When HLA alleles, especially DR and DQ, strongly co-occurred, attributing TCR associations to individual alleles was difficult. The only immune exposure information available for the cohort was CMV serostatus. The study gave a list of under 200 TCR beta chains associated with cytomegalovirus. Correlated functional status among segregating V segments might reflect linkage disequilibrium, but an unknown experimental factor could not be ruled out. In vitro tests confirmed that a few of the cytomegalovirus-associated TCR beta chains recognize cytomegalovirus antigens. A cluster of highly shared sequence variants was judged likely to be a technical artifact of the sequencing pipeline.

Comment on this clone: Its antigen is still unknown. It has no much larger one-base neighbor in the sample; base qualities were not kept.

The sequence derives from a male donor in good health and CMV-seropositive. Input material: PBMCs. The chain uses TRBV11-3 and TRBJ1-1; TRBD1 agrees with 7 junctional bases. The DNA sequence is given as TGTGCCAGCAGCTTTGACAGGGACACTGAAGCTTTCTTT. This translates into CASSFDRDTEAFF.